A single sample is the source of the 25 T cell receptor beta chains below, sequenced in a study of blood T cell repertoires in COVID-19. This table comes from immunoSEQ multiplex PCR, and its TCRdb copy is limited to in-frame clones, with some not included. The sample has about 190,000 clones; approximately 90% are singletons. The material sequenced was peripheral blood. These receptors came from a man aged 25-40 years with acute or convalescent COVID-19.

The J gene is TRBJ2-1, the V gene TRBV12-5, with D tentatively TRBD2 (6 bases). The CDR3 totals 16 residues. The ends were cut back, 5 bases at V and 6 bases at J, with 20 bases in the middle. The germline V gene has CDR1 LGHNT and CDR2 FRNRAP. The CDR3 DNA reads TGTGCTAGTGGTCCGGGTGTAACTAGCACGGTCAATGAGCAGTTCTTC. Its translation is CASGPGVTSTVNEQFF. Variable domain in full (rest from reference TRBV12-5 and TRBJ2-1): DARVTQTPRHKVTEMGQEVTMRCQPILGHNTVFWYRQTMMQGLELLAYFRNRAPLDDSGMPKDRFSAEMPDATLATLKIQPSEPRDSAVYFCASGPGVTSTVNEQFFGPGTRLTVL.

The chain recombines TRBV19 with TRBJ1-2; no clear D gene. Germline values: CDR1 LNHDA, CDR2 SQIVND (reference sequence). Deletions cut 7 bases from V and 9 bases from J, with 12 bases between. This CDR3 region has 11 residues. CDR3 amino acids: CASTAGRRYTF. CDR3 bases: TGTGCCAGTACCGCGGGCAGGCGCTACACCTTC.

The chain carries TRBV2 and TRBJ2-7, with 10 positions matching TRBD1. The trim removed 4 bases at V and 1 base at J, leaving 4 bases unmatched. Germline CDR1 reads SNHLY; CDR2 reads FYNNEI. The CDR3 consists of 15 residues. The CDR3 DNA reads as TGTGCCAGCAGTGGCCGGACAGGGGGTTCCTACGAGCAGTACTTC. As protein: CASSGRTGGSYEQYF.

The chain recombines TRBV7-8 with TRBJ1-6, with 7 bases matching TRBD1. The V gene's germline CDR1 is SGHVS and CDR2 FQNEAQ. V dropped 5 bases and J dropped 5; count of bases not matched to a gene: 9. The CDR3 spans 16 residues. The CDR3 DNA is TGTGCCAGCAGCCGGGACATGGGACAGCATAATTCACCCCTCCACTTT. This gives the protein CASSRDMGQHNSPLHF.

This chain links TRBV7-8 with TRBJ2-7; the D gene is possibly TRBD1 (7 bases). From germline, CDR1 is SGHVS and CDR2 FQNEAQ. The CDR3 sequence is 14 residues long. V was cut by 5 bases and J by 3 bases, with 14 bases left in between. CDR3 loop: CASSRVQGGYEQYF. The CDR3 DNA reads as TGTGCCAGCAGCAGAGTTCAGGGGGGCTACGAGCAGTACTTC.

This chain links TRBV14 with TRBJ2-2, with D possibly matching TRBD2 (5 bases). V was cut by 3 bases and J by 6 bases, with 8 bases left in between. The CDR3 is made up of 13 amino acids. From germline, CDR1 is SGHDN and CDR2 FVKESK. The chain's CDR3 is CASSQTRAGELFF. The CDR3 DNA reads TGTGCCAGCAGCCAGACGAGGGCCGGGGAGCTGTTTTTT.

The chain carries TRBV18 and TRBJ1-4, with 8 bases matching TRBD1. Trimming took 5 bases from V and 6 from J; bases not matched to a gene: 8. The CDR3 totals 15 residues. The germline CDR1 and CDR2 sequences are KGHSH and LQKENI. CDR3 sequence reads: CASSSQGATDEKLFF. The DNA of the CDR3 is TGTGCCAGCTCATCGCAGGGGGCGACGGATGAAAAACTGTTTTTT.

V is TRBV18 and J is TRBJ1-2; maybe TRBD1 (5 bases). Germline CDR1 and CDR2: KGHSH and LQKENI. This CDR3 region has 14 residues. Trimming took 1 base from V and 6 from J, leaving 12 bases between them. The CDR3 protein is CASSPLEGVHGYTF. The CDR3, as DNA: TGTGCCAGCTCACCACTAGAAGGGGTTCATGGCTACACCTTC.

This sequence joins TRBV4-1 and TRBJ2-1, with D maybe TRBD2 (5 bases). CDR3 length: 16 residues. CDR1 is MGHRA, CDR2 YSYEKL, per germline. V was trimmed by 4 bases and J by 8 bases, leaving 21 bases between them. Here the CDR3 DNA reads TGCGCCAGCAGCCGAACCGGGAAGGTGGAATACGATGAGCAGTTCTTC. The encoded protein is CASSRTGKVEYDEQFF.

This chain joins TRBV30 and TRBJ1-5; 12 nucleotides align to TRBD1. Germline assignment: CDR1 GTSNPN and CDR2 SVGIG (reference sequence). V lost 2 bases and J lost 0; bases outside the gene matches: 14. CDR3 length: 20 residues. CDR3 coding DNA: TGTGCCTGGAGTCCGCACCGGGACAGGGGGCTCGGAATTAGCAATCAGCCCCAGCATTTT. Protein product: CAWSPHRDRGLGISNQPQHF.

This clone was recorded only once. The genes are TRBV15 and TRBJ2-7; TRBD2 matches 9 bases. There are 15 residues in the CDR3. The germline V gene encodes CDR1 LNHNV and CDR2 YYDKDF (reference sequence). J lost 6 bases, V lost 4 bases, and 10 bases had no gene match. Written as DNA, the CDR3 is TGTGCCACCAGCACCCCGACTAGCGGAGCCGCCGAGCAGTACTTC. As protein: CATSTPTSGAAEQYF.

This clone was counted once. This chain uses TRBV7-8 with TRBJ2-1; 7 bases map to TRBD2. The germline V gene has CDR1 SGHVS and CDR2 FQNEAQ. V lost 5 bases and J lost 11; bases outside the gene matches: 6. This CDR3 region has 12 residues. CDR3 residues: CASSGGTTKQFF. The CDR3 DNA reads TGTGCCAGCAGCGGAGGGACTACTAAGCAGTTCTTC.

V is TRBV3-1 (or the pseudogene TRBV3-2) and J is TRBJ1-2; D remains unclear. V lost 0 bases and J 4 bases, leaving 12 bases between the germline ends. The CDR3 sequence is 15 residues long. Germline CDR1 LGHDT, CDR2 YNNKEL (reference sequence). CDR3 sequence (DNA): TGTGCCAGCAGCCAAGAGTTCAGAGGGATCTATGGCTACACCTTC. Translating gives CASSQEFRGIYGYTF.

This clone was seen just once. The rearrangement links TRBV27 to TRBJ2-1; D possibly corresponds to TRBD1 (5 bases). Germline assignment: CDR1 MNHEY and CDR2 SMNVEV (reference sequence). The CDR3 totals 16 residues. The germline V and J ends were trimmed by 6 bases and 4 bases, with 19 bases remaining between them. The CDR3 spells CASRRLGQGTYNEQFF. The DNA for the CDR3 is TGTGCCAGCAGGCGGCTAGGGCAGGGTACTTACAATGAGCAGTTCTTC.

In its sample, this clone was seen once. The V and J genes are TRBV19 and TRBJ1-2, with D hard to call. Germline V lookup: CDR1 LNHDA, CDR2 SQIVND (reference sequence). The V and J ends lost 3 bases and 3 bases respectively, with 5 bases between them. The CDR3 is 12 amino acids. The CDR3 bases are TGTGCCAGTAGTATGAAGCACTATGGCTACACCTTC. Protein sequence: CASSMKHYGYTF.

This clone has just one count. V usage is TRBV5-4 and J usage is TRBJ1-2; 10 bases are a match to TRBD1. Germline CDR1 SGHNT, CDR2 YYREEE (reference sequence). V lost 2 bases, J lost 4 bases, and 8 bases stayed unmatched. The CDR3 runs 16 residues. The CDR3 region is CASSFGSDRGPYGYTF. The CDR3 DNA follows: TGTGCCAGCAGCTTTGGTTCCGACAGGGGGCCCTATGGCTACACCTTC. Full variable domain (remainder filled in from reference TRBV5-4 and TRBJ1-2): ETGVTQSPTHLIKTRGQQVTLRCSSQSGHNTVSWYQQALGQGPQFIFQYYREEENGRGNFPPRFSGLQFPNYSSELNVNALELDDSALYLCASSFGSDRGPYGYTFGSGTRLTVV.

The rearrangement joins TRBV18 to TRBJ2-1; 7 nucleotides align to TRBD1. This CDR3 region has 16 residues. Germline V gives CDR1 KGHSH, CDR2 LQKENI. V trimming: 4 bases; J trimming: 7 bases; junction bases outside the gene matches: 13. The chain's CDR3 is CASSLFTGTVQNEQFF. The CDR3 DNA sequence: TGTGCCAGCTCACTCTTTACCGGGACAGTCCAAAATGAGCAGTTCTTC.

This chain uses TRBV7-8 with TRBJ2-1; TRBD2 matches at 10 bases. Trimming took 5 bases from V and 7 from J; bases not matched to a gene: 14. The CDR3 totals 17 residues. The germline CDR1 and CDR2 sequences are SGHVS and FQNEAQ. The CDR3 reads CASSKRVLAGENNEQFF. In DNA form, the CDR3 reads TGTGCCAGCAGCAAAAGAGTTCTAGCGGGGGAAAATAATGAGCAGTTCTTC.

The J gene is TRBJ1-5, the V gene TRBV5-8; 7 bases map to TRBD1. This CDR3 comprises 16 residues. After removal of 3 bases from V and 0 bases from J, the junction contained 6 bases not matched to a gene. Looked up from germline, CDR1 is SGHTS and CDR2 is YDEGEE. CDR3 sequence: CASSSHQGVSNQPQHF. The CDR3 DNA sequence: TGTGCCAGCAGCTCTCACCAGGGGGTTAGCAATCAGCCCCAGCATTTT.

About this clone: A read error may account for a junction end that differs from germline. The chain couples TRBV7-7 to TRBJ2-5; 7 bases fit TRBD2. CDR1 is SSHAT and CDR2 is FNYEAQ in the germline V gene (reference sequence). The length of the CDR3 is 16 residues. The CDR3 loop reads CASSPTSLLARETQYF. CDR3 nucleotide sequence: TGTGCTAGCAGCCCGACTAGCCTACTCGCCAGAGAGACCCAGTACTTC. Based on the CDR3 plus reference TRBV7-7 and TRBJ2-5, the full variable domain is GAGVSQSPRYKVTKRGQDVTLRCDPISSHATLYWYQQALGQGPEFLTYFNYEAQPDKSGLPSDRFSAERPEGSISTLTIQRTEQRDSAMYRCASSPTSLLARETQYFGPGTRLLVL.

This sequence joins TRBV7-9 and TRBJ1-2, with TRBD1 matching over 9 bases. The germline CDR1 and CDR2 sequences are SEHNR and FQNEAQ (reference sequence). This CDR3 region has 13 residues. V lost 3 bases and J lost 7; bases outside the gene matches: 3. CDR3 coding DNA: TGTGCCAGCAGCTTGGGGACAGGGAGTGGCTACACCTTC. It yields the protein CASSLGTGSGYTF.

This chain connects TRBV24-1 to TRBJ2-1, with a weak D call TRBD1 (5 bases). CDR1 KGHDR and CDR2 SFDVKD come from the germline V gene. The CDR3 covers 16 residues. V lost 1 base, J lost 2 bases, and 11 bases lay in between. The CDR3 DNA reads TGTGCCACCAGTGATTTCGGGCAGGGAACCTACAATGAGCAGTTCTTC. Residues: CATSDFGQGTYNEQFF.

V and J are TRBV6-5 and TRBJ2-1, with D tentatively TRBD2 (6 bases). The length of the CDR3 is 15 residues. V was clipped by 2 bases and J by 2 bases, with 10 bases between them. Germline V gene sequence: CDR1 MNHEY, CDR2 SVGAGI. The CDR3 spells CASSYSSGPYNEQFF. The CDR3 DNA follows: TGTGCCAGCAGTTACAGTAGCGGACCCTACAATGAGCAGTTCTTC.

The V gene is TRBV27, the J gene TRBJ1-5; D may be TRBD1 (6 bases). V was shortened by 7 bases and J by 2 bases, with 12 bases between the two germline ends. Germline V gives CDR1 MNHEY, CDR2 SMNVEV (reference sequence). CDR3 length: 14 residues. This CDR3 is CASIPHRGNQPQHF. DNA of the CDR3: TGTGCCAGCATACCTCACAGGGGCAATCAGCCCCAGCATTTT.

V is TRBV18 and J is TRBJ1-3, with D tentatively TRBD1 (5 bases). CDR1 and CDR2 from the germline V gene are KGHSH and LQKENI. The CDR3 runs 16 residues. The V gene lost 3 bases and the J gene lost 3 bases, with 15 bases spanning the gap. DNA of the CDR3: TGTGCCAGCTCACCCACGGCAGGGTTAAGTGGAAACACCATATATTTT. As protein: CASSPTAGLSGNTIYF.